These 14 T cell receptor beta chains share one sample of origin, sequenced in a study of PD-1 blockade in classical Hodgkin lymphoma. The sample's time point: newly diagnosed, previously untreated cHL patient sample. Negative selection with magnetic separation was used to purify CD4+ T cells from thawed PBMCs. Sequencing was performed with immunoSEQ multiplex PCR; in TCRdb, only in-frame clones are kept and a portion is missing. The table has around 31,000 clones, roughly 90% seen once. Material for sequencing was CD4+ T cells from blood. Receptor source: a human donor with classical Hodgkin lymphoma.

This clone came up a few times. The chain employs TRBV11-3 and TRBJ1-1; D remains ambiguous. V lost 3 bases to trimming and J lost 3 bases, with 8 bases between them. This CDR3 has 13 amino acids. In germline, CDR1 is SGHNT, CDR2 YENEEA. The CDR3 protein is CASSFYRDTEAFF. In nucleotides, the CDR3 is TGTGCCAGCAGCTTTTACAGAGACACTGAAGCTTTCTTT.

This clone has a single count. This sequence joins TRBV10-1 and TRBJ2-1; TRBD2 is a possible D gene (6 bases). Trimming left V 0 bases short and J 5 bases short, with 8 bases between. There are 14 residues in the CDR3. Germline V gene sequence: CDR1 WNHNN, CDR2 SYGVQD (reference sequence). CDR3 region: CASSESPGDNEQFF. Here the CDR3 DNA reads TGCGCCAGCAGTGAGTCGCCGGGGGACAATGAGCAGTTCTTC.

V is TRBV11-2 and J is TRBJ1-3, with no clear D. The V gene's germline CDR1 is SGHAT and CDR2 FQNNGV. The length of the CDR3 is 14 residues. Trimming took 2 bases from V and 4 from J, leaving 9 bases between them. The CDR3 here is CASSLRTAGNTIYF. The CDR3, as DNA: TGTGCCAGCAGCTTACGAACGGCCGGAAACACCATATATTTT.

J is TRBJ1-5 and V is TRBV4-3; perhaps TRBD1 as D (6 bases). Germline assignment: CDR1 LGHNA and CDR2 YSLEER. This CDR3 contains 16 residues. Trimming removed 2 bases from V and 1 base from J, with 12 bases in between. In DNA, the CDR3 is TGCGCCAGCAGCCAAAGGGCAGGGGAGAGCAATCAGCCCCAGCATTTT. Amino acid sequence: CASSQRAGESNQPQHF.

V usage is TRBV7-2 and J usage is TRBJ2-1, with 8 bases matching TRBD1. This CDR3 is 14 amino acids long. J was trimmed by 6 bases and V by 2 bases; bases with no gene match: 3. Per germline, CDR1 SGHTA and CDR2 FQGNSA. The CDR3 DNA is TGTGCCAGCAGCTTAACGGACAGGGTCAATGAGCAGTTCTTC. Its translation is CASSLTDRVNEQFF. Full variable domain (remainder filled in from reference TRBV7-2 and TRBJ2-1): GAGVSQSPSNKVTEKGKDVELRCDPISGHTALYWYRQSLGQGLEFLIYFQGNSAPDKSGLPSDRFSAERTGGSVSTLTIQRTQQEDSAVYLCASSLTDRVNEQFFGPGTRLTVL.

The V gene is TRBV7-7, the J gene TRBJ2-3; 9 nucleotides line up with TRBD1. CDR3 length: 13 amino acids. Losses at the gene ends were 5 bases for V and 14 bases for J; bases not matched to a gene: 11. CDR1 and CDR2 from the germline V gene are SSHAT and FNYEAQ (reference sequence). CDR3 region: CASSESGTGRAYF. The CDR3, as DNA: TGTGCCAGCAGCGAATCCGGGACAGGGAGGGCGTATTTT.

The J gene is TRBJ2-7, the V gene TRBV19; TRBD1 or TRBD2 may be the D gene (7 bases each). The germline V gene has CDR1 LNHDA and CDR2 SQIVND (reference sequence). V lost 5 bases, J lost 7 bases, and 15 bases lay in between. CDR3 length equals 13 residues. The CDR3 loop reads CASSALRGGEQYF. CDR3 DNA sequence: TGTGCCAGTAGTGCCCTCAGGGGGGGAGAGCAGTACTTC.

The V gene is TRBV9, the J gene TRBJ2-7; 9 nucleotides align to TRBD2. CDR3 length: 16 amino acids. V gave up 0 bases and J gave up 0 bases; unmatched junction bases: 4. CDR1 and CDR2 from the germline V gene are SGDLS and YYNGEE. The CDR3 region has the DNA TGTGCCAGCAGCGTAGCTGCGGGACTAGCCTCCTACGAGCAGTACTTC. Its translation is CASSVAAGLASYEQYF.

The J gene is TRBJ1-1, the V gene TRBV7-2, with TRBD1 identical over 10 bases. CDR1 and CDR2 from the germline V gene are SGHTA and FQGNSA. CDR3 length: 15 amino acids. After removal of 4 bases from V and 5 bases from J, the junction contained 7 bases not matched to a gene. The CDR3 sequence is CASSYRQGALTEAFF. The CDR3 nucleotides read TGTGCCAGCAGCTACAGACAGGGGGCATTGACTGAAGCTTTCTTT. The whole variable domain, remainder taken from reference TRBV7-2 and TRBJ1-1, is GAGVSQSPSNKVTEKGKDVELRCDPISGHTALYWYRQSLGQGLEFLIYFQGNSAPDKSGLPSDRFSAERTGGSVSTLTIQRTQQEDSAVYLCASSYRQGALTEAFFGQGTRLTVV.

V gene TRBV19 combines with J gene TRBJ2-1; 11 bases fit TRBD2. Germline V gene lookup returns CDR1 LNHDA and CDR2 SQIVND (reference sequence). The CDR3 is made up of 18 amino acids. With 3 bases clipped from V and 10 bases from J, the junction kept 17 bases outside the gene matches. The CDR3 nucleotides read TGTGCCAGTAGTATCGACACTAGCGGGAGCTACCCTCTTTCGGAGCAGTTCTTC. It yields the protein CASSIDTSGSYPLSEQFF. The entire variable domain, with the rest obtained from reference TRBV19 and TRBJ2-1, is as follows: DGGITQSPKYLFRKEGQNVTLSCEQNLNHDAMYWYRQDPGQGLRLIYYSQIVNDFQKGDIAEGYSVSREKKESFPLTVTSAQKNPTAFYLCASSIDTSGSYPLSEQFFGPGTRLTVL.

The chain combines TRBV11-2 with TRBJ2-1; D is perhaps TRBD2 (5 bases). The CDR3 has 15 amino acids. V was cut by 0 bases and J by 9 bases, with 15 bases left in between. Germline V gives CDR1 SGHAT, CDR2 FQNNGV. The CDR3 protein is CASSLDRLPAGEQFF. The DNA of the CDR3 is TGTGCCAGCAGCTTAGACAGACTTCCCGCGGGTGAGCAGTTCTTC.

The J gene is TRBJ2-4, the V gene TRBV4-1; 9 positions agree with TRBD1. Germline lookup yields CDR1 MGHRA and CDR2 YSYEKL. The CDR3 consists of 16 residues. The V and J ends lost 2 bases and 0 bases, in that order; junction bases with no gene match: 2. CDR3 sequence: CASSQPGQGAKNIQYF. The CDR3, as DNA: TGCGCCAGCAGCCAACCGGGACAGGGAGCCAAAAACATTCAGTACTTC.

The CDR3 nucleotides read TGTGCCAGCTCACCAGTCGGCAGGGTTACGCCTAAAGAAGCTTTCTTT. The encoded protein is CASSPVGRVTPKEAFF. V and J are TRBV18 and TRBJ1-1, with D possibly being TRBD1 (5 bases). Trimming removed 2 bases from V and 8 bases from J, with 21 bases in between. This CDR3 has 16 residues. Germline values: CDR1 KGHSH, CDR2 LQKENI.

This clone was recorded once. The CDR3 nucleotides read TGTGCCAGCAGCTTCCCAGGCGAGACCCAGTACTTC. This translates into CASSFPGETQYF. This rearrangement joins TRBV7-3 to TRBJ2-5; D remains unclear. The germline V and J ends were trimmed by 3 bases and 5 bases, with 7 bases remaining between them. There are 12 residues in the CDR3. CDR1 SGHTA and CDR2 FQGTGA come from the germline V gene.